A selection of T cell receptor beta chains follows, all from one sample in a study of blood T cell repertoires in COVID-19. This table comes from immunoSEQ multiplex PCR, and its TCRdb copy is limited to in-frame clones, with some not included. The sample lists approximately 240,000 clones; approximately 87% were seen once. Sequencing was carried out using PBMCs or T cells enriched from blood (not recorded which). The source is a woman in her 50s in a cohort exposed to, infected with or recovered from COVID-19 (not recorded which). Each CDR3 is given without its conserved first and last residue. The size of a clone is reported for some rows only, either as once, few or many, or as a class for expanded clones.

J,size,V,CDR3
TRBJ1-6,NA,TRBV10-3,AIHDRRDNSPLH
TRBJ2-1,NA,TRBV7-2,ASPRGGYNEQF
TRBJ1-1,NA,TRBV6-5,ASSRGLVNTEAF
TRBJ2-2,NA,TRBV5-1,ASAGGDTRELF
TRBJ2-1,NA,TRBV9,ASSTRQGRHNEQF
TRBJ2-5,NA,TRBV2,ASSEARLTQY
TRBJ2-7,few,TRBV11-2,ASSLSAPLQGAVYEQY
TRBJ1-1,NA,TRBV5-8,ASSLYRGAEAF
TRBJ2-3,many,TRBV4-3,ASSQDLGTVTDTQY
TRBJ2-7,NA,TRBV5-1,ASSWDRGLEQY
TRBJ2-7,NA,TRBV9,ASSERTRGEQY
TRBJ1-4,NA,TRBV5-1,ASSGEGFEGEKLF
TRBJ2-1,NA,TRBV27,ASRLAGGGNEQF
TRBJ1-3,once,TRBV6-5,ASSYFPLANTIY
TRBJ2-7,NA,TRBV9,ASSLSGTGWGEQY
TRBJ2-3,NA,TRBV7-9,ASSFSGDTQY
TRBJ2-1,NA,TRBV7-3,ASSFSGGTYNEQF
TRBJ2-1,NA,TRBV5-1,ASSFSLGENNEQF
TRBJ1-5,NA,TRBV6-2/TRBV6-3,ASSWTSGNQPQH
TRBJ2-3,NA,TRBV6-5,ASSPLRDSGHTQY
TRBJ2-1,NA,TRBV5-1,ASSLGTGGSLSSYNEQF
TRBJ1-4,NA,TRBV3-1/TRBV3-2,ASSQGPLANEKLF
TRBJ1-2,few,TRBV7-2,ASSLRTGAVGYT
TRBJ1-1,NA,TRBV5-5,ASSGYRVSAEAF
TRBJ1-3,NA,TRBV3-1/TRBV3-2,ASSQDLGSSGNTIY
TRBJ2-2,NA,TRBV12-5,ASGPTVSTGELF
TRBJ2-2,NA,TRBV9,ASSVGFSPNTGELF
TRBJ2-3,NA,TRBV5-1,ASSFRDREPDTQY
TRBJ2-3,NA,TRBV28,ASSSRPTSADTQY
TRBJ2-1,once,TRBV24-1,ATSDPGTLPVEQF
TRBJ1-2,once,TRBV19,ASSMTVRLNYGYT
TRBJ1-4,few,TRBV3-1/TRBV3-2,ASSQDYRKLF
TRBJ1-3,once,TRBV2,ASSEQGQGNTIY
TRBJ1-2,NA,TRBV5-1,ASSLRGEGTSGYT
TRBJ1-2,NA,TRBV5-1,ASSLVPSGTSGYYT
TRBJ1-3,NA,TRBV7-9,ASSLVSGRGSGNTIY
TRBJ2-1,NA,TRBV5-6,ASSFVSGRSYNEQF
TRBJ2-1,NA,TRBV7-7,ASSLGGRGHNEQF
TRBJ1-1,NA,TRBV9,ASSVTETGNTEAF
TRBJ1-4,NA,TRBV4-2,ASSQDRLPNEKLF
TRBJ1-2,NA,TRBV7-8,ASSLSGENGYT
TRBJ2-7,NA,TRBV6-5,ASAFFRVPLYEQY
TRBJ2-1,NA,TRBV7-2,ASSGLAGGPNEQF